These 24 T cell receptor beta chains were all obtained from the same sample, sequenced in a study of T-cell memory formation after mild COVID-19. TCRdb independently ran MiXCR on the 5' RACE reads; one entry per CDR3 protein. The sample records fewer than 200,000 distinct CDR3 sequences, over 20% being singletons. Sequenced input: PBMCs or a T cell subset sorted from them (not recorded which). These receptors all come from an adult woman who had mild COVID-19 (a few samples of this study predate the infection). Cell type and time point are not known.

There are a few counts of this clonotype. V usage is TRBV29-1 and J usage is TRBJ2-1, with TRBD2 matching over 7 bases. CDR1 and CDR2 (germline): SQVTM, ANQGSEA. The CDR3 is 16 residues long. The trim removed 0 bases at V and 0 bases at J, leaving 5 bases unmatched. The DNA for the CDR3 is TGCAGCGTTGAAGACTCTAGCGGAATCTCCTACAATGAGCAGTTCTTC. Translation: CSVEDSSGISYNEQFF.

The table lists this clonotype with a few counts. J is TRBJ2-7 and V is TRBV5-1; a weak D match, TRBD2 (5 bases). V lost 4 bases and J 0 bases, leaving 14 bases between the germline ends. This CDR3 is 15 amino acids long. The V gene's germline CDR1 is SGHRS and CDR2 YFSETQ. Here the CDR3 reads CASSAEAVSSYEQYF. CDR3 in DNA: TGCGCCAGCAGCGCGGAGGCAGTAAGCTCCTACGAGCAGTACTTC.

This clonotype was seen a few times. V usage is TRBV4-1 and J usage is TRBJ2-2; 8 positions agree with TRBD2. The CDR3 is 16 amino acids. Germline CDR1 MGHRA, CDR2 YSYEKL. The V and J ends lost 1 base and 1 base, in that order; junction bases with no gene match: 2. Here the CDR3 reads CASSQAAGGNTGELFF. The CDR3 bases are TGCGCCAGCAGCCAAGCGGCGGGGGGGAACACCGGGGAGCTGTTTTTT.

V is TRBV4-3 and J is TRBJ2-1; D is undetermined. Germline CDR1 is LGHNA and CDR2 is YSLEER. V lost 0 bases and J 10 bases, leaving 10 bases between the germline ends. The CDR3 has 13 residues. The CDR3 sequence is CASSQDSSSEQFF. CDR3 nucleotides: TGCGCCAGCAGCCAAGATTCAAGTTCAGAGCAGTTCTTC.

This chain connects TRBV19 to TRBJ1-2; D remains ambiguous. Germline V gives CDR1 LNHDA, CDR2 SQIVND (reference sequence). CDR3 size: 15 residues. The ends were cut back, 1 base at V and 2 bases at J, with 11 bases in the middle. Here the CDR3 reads CASSIALGENYGYTF. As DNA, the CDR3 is TGTGCCAGTAGTATAGCGCTCGGAGAGAACTATGGCTACACCTTC.

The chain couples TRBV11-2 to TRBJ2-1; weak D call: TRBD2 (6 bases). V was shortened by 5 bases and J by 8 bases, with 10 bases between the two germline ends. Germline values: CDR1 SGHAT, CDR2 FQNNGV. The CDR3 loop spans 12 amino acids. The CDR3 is CASSIGGYEQFF. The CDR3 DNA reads TGTGCCAGCAGCATTGGAGGGTATGAGCAGTTCTTC. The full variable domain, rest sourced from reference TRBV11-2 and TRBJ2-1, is EAGVAQSPRYKIIEKRQSVAFWCNPISGHATLYWYQQILGQGPKLLIQFQNNGVVDDSQLPKDRFSAERLKGVDSTLKIQPAKLEDSAVYLCASSIGGYEQFFGPGTRLTVL.

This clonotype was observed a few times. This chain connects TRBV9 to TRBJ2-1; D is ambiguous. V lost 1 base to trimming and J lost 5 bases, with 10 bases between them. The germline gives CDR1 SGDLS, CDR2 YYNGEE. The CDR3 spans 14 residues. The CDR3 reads CASSVRSNDNEQFF. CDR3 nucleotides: TGTGCCAGCAGCGTACGCAGTAACGACAATGAGCAGTTCTTC. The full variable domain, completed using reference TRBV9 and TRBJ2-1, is DSGVTQTPKHLITATGQRVTLRCSPRSGDLSVYWYQQSLDQGLQFLIQYYNGEERAKGNILERFSAQQFPDLHSELNLSSLELGDSALYFCASSVRSNDNEQFFGPGTRLTVL.

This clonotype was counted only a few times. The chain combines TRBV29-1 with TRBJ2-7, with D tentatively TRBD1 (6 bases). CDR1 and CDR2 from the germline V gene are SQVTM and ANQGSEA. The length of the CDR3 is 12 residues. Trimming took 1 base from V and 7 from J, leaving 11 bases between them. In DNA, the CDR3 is TGCAGCGTTGAAGGGACAGCTCGGGAGCAGTACTTC. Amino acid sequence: CSVEGTAREQYF.

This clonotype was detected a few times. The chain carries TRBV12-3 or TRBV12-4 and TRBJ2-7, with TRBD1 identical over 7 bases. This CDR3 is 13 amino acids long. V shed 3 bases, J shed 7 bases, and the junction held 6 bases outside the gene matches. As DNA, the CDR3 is TGTGCCAGCAGTTTTGGGACAGCTACGGAGCAGTACTTC. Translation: CASSFGTATEQYF.

The CDR3: CASSPVLAGGLYNEQFF. In nucleotides, the CDR3 is TGTGCCAGCAGCCCGGTGTTGGCGGGCGGGCTCTACAATGAGCAGTTCTTC. The chain joins TRBV7-9 to TRBJ2-1; the D gene is possibly TRBD2 (5 bases). The CDR3 contains 17 residues. Germline-derived CDR1 and CDR2 are SEHNR and FQNEAQ (reference sequence). V lost 5 bases to trimming and J lost 3 bases, with 20 bases between them.

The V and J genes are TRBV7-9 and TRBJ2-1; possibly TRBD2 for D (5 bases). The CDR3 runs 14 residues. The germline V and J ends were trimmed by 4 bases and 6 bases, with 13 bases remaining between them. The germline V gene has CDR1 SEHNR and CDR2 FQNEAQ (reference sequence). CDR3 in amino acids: CASSSGMEGNEQFF. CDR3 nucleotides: TGTGCCAGCAGCTCCGGGATGGAAGGCAATGAGCAGTTCTTC.

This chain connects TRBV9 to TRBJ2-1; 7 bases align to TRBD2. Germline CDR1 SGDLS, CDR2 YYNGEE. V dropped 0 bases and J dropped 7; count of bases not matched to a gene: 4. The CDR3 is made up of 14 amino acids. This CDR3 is CASSVGGGWNEQFF. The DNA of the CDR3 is TGTGCCAGCAGCGTAGGGGGGGGTTGGAATGAGCAGTTCTTC.

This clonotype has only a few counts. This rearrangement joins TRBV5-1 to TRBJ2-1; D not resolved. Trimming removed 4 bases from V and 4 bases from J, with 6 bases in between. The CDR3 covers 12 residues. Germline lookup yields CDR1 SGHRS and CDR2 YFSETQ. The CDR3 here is CASSPEYNEQFF. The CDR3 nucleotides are TGCGCCAGCAGCCCCGAATACAATGAGCAGTTCTTC.

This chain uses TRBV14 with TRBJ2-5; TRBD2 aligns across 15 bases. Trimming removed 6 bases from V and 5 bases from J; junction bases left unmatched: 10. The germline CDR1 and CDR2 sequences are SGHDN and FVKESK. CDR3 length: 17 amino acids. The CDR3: CASSQPGLAGGAETQYF. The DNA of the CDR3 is TGTGCCAGCAGTCAGCCGGGACTAGCGGGAGGTGCGGAGACCCAGTACTTC.

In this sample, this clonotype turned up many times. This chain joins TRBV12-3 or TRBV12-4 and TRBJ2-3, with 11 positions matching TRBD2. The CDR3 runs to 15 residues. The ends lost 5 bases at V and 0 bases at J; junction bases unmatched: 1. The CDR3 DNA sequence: TGTGCCAGCAGTAGGACTAGCGGGAGCACAGATACGCAGTATTTT. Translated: CASSRTSGSTDTQYF.

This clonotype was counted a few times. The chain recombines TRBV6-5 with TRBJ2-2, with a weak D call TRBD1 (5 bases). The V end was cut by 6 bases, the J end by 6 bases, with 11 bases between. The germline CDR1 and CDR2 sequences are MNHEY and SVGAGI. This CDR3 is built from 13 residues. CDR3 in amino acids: CASSLDSSGELFF. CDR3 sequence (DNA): TGTGCCAGCAGCCTTGACAGTTCCGGGGAGCTGTTTTTT.

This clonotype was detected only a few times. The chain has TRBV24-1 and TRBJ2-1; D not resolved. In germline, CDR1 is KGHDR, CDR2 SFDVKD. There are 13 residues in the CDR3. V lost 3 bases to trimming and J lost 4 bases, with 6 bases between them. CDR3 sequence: CATSDLDYNEQFF. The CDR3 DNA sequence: TGTGCCACCAGTGATCTGGATTACAATGAGCAGTTCTTC.

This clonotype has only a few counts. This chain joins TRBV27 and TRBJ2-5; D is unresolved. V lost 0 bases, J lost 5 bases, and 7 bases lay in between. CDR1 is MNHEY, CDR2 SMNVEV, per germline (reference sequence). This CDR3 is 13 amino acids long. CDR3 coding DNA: TGTGCCAGCAGTTTATCTTATGTGGAGACCCAGTACTTC. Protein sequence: CASSLSYVETQYF.

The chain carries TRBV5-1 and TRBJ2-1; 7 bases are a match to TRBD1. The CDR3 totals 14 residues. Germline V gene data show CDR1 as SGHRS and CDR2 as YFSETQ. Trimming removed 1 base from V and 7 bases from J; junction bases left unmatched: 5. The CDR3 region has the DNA TGCGCCAGCAGCTTGATAGACAGGGAAAATGAGCAGTTCTTC. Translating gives CASSLIDRENEQFF.

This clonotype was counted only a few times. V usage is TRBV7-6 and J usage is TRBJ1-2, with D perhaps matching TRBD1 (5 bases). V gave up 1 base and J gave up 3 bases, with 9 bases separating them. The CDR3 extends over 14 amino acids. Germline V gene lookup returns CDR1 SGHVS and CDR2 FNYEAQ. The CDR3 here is CASSLGGEDYGYTF. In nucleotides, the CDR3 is TGTGCCAGCAGCTTAGGAGGGGAAGACTATGGCTACACCTTC.

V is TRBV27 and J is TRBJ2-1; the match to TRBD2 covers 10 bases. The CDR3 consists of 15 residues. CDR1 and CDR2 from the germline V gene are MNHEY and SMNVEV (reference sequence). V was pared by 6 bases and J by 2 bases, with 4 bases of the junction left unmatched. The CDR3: CASRPSGGAYNEQFF. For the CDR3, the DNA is TGTGCCAGCAGGCCCAGCGGGGGGGCCTACAATGAGCAGTTCTTC.

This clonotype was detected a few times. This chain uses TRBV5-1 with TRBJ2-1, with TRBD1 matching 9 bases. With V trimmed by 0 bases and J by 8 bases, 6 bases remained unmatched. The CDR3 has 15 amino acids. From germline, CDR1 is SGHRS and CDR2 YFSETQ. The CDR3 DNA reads TGCGCCAGCAGCTTGGGGACAGGGGAGATCGATGAGCAGTTCTTC. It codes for CASSLGTGEIDEQFF. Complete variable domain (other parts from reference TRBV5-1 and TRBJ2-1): KAGVTQTPRYLIKTRGQQVTLSCSPISGHRSVSWYQQTPGQGLQFLFEYFSETQRNKGNFPGRFSGRQFSNSRSEMNVSTLELGDSALYLCASSLGTGEIDEQFFGPGTRLTVL.

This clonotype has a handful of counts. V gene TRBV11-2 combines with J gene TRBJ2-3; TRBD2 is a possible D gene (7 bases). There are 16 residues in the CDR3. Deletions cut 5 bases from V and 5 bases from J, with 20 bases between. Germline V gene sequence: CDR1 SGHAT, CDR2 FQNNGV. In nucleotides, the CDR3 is TGTGCCAGCAGCCTAGGGGGGGTCCCCGGGGGAGATACGCAGTATTTT. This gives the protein CASSLGGVPGGDTQYF.

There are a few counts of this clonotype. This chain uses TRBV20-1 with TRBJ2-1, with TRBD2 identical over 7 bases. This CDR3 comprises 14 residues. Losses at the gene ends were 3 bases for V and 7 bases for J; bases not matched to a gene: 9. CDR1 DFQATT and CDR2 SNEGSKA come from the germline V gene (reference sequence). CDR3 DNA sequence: TGCAGTGCTAGCCTGGCGGGAGTCAGTAATGAGCAGTTCTTC. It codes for CSASLAGVSNEQFF.